A selection of T cell receptor beta chains follows, all from one sample in a study of blood T cell repertoires in COVID-19. Clones were sequenced by immunoSEQ multiplex PCR, and TCRdb holds only the in-frame ones, with some missing. The sample lists 250,000 to 400,000 clones; 88% were seen once. The sample taken for sequencing was peripheral blood. The receptors originated from a woman younger than 45 with COVID-19, enrolled during active disease. Each CDR3 is given with its conserved first and last residue. The D gene is left open where the match is weak. For some rows the clone size is stated as once, few or many, or as a class when expanded; others skip it.

j_call,d_call,v_call,clone_size,cdr3_aa,cdr3_nt
TRBJ2-3,TRBD2,TRBV28,NA,CASKDAGVTDTQYF,TGTGCCAGCAAAGACGCGGGGGTCACAGATACGCAGTATTTT
TRBJ1-6,TRBD1,TRBV19,NA,CASSRGDRLMRNSPLHF,TGTGCCAGTAGTAGGGGGGACAGGCTCATGAGGAATTCACCCCTCCACTTT
TRBJ2-2,TRBD1,TRBV29-1,NA,CSAAGQGTGELFF,TGCAGCGCCGCTGGACAGGGAACCGGGGAGCTGTTTTTT
TRBJ1-1,TRBD1,TRBV19,NA,CASSPQGGGSGTEAFF,TGTGCCAGTTCCCCCCAAGGGGGCGGGTCGGGCACTGAAGCTTTCTTT
TRBJ1-2,NA,TRBV29-1,once,CSAVTPYGYTF,TGCAGCGCGGTTACACCGTATGGCTACACCTTC
TRBJ1-2,TRBD1,TRBV9,NA,CASSGSVTGGAYGYTF,TGTGCCAGCTCGGGATCTGTGACAGGGGGTGCCTATGGCTACACCTTC
TRBJ1-2,TRBD1,TRBV7-2,NA,CASSFRDRVLAGYTF,TGTGCCAGCAGCTTCCGGGACAGGGTTCTTGCTGGCTACACCTTC
TRBJ1-5,NA,TRBV7-9,NA,CASSLSVNQPQHF,TGTGCCAGCAGCTTATCCGTCAATCAGCCCCAGCATTTT
TRBJ1-5,NA,TRBV4-1,NA,CASSPGHDNQPQHF,TGCGCCAGCAGCCCGGGACATGACAATCAGCCCCAGCATTTT
TRBJ2-1,TRBD2,TRBV7-6,NA,CASSPRASGVGSNEQFF,TGTGCCAGCAGCCCCCGAGCTAGCGGGGTTGGTAGTAATGAGCAGTTCTTC
TRBJ1-1,NA,TRBV7-9,NA,CASSYRVDTEAFF,TGTGCCAGCAGCTACAGGGTCGACACTGAAGCTTTCTTT
TRBJ2-3,TRBD1,TRBV13,NA,CASSLRIYRGTQYF,TGTGCCAGCAGCCTTCGGATTTACAGGGGTACGCAGTATTTT
TRBJ2-1,TRBD2,TRBV19,NA,CASSIDVAGGPYKQFF,TGTGCCAGTAGTATAGACGTAGCGGGGGGCCCTTACAAGCAGTTCTTC
TRBJ1-4,NA,TRBV7-8,NA,CASSPGRGGSTNEKLFF,TGTGCCAGCAGCCCTGGGAGGGGGGGATCCACTAATGAAAAACTGTTTTTT
TRBJ2-5,NA,TRBV7-9,NA,CATGRTGRDQETQYF,TGTGCCACAGGGAGGACAGGACGGGACCAAGAGACCCAGTACTTC
TRBJ2-1,TRBD2,TRBV5-1,NA,CASSPLAGGPGSEQFF,TGCGCCAGCAGCCCGCTAGCGGGGGGGCCGGGTAGCGAGCAGTTCTTC
TRBJ1-1,NA,TRBV2,NA,CASSDDEEGTNTEAFF,TGTGCCAGCAGTGACGACGAGGAGGGGACGAACACTGAAGCTTTCTTT
TRBJ1-6,NA,TRBV19,NA,CASSPSRDYNSPLHF,TGTGCCAGTAGCCCTTCCCGGGATTATAATTCACCCCTCCACTTT
TRBJ1-6,NA,TRBV30,few,CAWQRTGIRSPLHF,TGTGCCTGGCAGCGCACAGGGATACGTTCACCCCTCCACTTT
TRBJ2-2,NA,TRBV6-5,once,CASSYSDTTGELFF,TGTGCCAGCAGTTACTCCGACACCACCGGGGAGCTGTTTTTT
TRBJ2-2,TRBD1,TRBV7-2,NA,CASSKDRLLSGELFF,TGTGCCAGCAGCAAGGACAGGTTGCTATCCGGGGAGCTGTTTTTT
TRBJ1-5,NA,TRBV6-6,once,CASSQLGGSNQPQHF,TGTGCCAGCAGTCAGCTCGGGGGGAGCAATCAGCCCCAGCATTTT
TRBJ1-1,NA,TRBV12-3/TRBV12-4,NA,CASSRVQGTEAFF,TGTGCCAGCAGTCGAGTTCAGGGCACTGAAGCTTTCTTT
TRBJ2-1,NA,TRBV15,NA,CATSRLSTGTTRNEQFF,TGTGCCACCAGCAGACTTTCAACCGGGACAACTCGCAATGAGCAGTTCTTC
TRBJ1-2,NA,TRBV6-2/TRBV6-3,NA,CASSRDLAIKSYTF,TGTGCCAGCAGTCGGGACTTGGCAATCAAGAGCTACACCTTC
TRBJ1-6,TRBD1,TRBV10-3,NA,CAISELGQHYNSPLHF,TGTGCCATCAGTGAGTTGGGACAGCACTATAATTCACCCCTCCACTTT
TRBJ2-3,TRBD2,TRBV9,NA,CASSVLAGGLDTQYF,TGTGCCAGCAGCGTTCTAGCGGGGGGCCTAGATACGCAGTATTTT
TRBJ1-5,NA,TRBV19,NA,CASSIVQDQPQHF,TGTGCCAGTAGTATAGTGCAGGATCAGCCCCAGCATTTT
TRBJ2-3,TRBD2,TRBV4-2,NA,CASSQEAGGHGDTQYF,TGTGCCAGCAGCCAAGAGGCGGGGGGGCATGGAGATACGCAGTATTTT
TRBJ2-2,NA,TRBV7-9,NA,CASSPRVSTGELFF,TGTGCCAGCAGCCCCCGGGTTTCCACCGGGGAGCTGTTTTTT
TRBJ1-4,TRBD1,TRBV4-2,once,CASSHGQGATNEKLFF,TGTGCCAGCAGCCACGGACAGGGGGCGACTAATGAAAAACTGTTTTTT
TRBJ2-1,NA,TRBV21-1,NA,CASSRPGFNEQFF,TGTGCCAGCAGCCGCCCGGGTTTCAATGAGCAGTTCTTC
TRBJ2-5,TRBD1,TRBV5-6,NA,CASSLDRGQTQYF,TGTGCCAGCAGCTTGGACAGGGGGCAGACCCAGTACTTC
TRBJ2-3,TRBD1,TRBV11-2,NA,CASSRGGQLTDTQYF,TGTGCCAGCAGCAGAGGGGGACAGCTCACAGATACGCAGTATTTT
TRBJ1-2,NA,TRBV2,few,CASSLDSTYGYTF,TGTGCCAGCAGTTTGGACAGCACATATGGCTACACCTTC
TRBJ2-2,TRBD2,TRBV5-1,NA,CASIPTSVGTGELFF,TGCGCCAGCATACCGACTAGCGTGGGCACCGGGGAGCTGTTTTTT
TRBJ2-6,TRBD1,TRBV28,NA,CASSGSQGASGANVLTF,TGTGCCAGCAGTGGCTCTCAGGGGGCGTCTGGGGCCAACGTCCTGACTTTC
TRBJ1-2,NA,TRBV6-1,NA,CASSEAAGLNYGYTF,TGTGCCAGCAGTGAAGCTGCAGGGCTCAACTATGGCTACACCTTC
TRBJ1-3,TRBD1,TRBV5-6,NA,CASSLLGTGGNTIYF,TGTGCCAGCAGCTTGTTAGGGACAGGTGGAAACACCATATATTTT
TRBJ2-3,TRBD2,TRBV7-9,NA,CASGSGGAEDTQYF,TGTGCCAGCGGAAGCGGGGGGGCGGAAGATACGCAGTATTTT
TRBJ2-1,TRBD1,TRBV6-1,NA,CASSARDREESVYNEQFF,TGTGCCAGCAGTGCCCGGGACAGGGAGGAATCGGTGTACAATGAGCAGTTCTTC
TRBJ1-4,NA,TRBV29-1,NA,CSVERNEKLFF,TGCAGCGTTGAGAGGAACGAAAAACTGTTTTTT
TRBJ2-1,NA,TRBV19,NA,CASSIGGPGNPGNEQFF,TGTGCCAGTAGTATAGGAGGTCCAGGGAATCCTGGAAATGAGCAGTTCTTC
TRBJ1-2,NA,TRBV6-5,NA,CASRVTGQKNGYTF,TGTGCCAGCAGAGTTACCGGACAGAAAAATGGCTACACCTTC
TRBJ1-1,NA,TRBV4-1,few,CASSHPIMGQGTEAFF,TGCGCCAGCAGCCACCCAATAATGGGGCAGGGGACTGAAGCTTTCTTT
TRBJ2-5,NA,TRBV5-4,few,CASSSRDLQETQYF,TGTGCCAGCAGCTCCCGGGACTTACAAGAGACCCAGTACTTC
TRBJ1-1,NA,TRBV27,NA,CASSLSKAGDTEAFF,TGTGCCAGCAGTTTATCGAAGGCAGGGGACACTGAAGCTTTCTTT
TRBJ1-1,NA,TRBV19,NA,CASSSGLGDEAFF,TGTGCCAGTAGTTCAGGACTGGGTGATGAAGCTTTCTTT
TRBJ2-2,TRBD2,TRBV7-2,NA,CASRWGGAGGRYTGELFF,TGTGCCAGCCGCTGGGGAGGCGCGGGGGGACGATACACCGGGGAGCTGTTTTTT
TRBJ1-5,NA,TRBV19,NA,CATAPGFRGGSNQPQHF,TGTGCCACCGCTCCCGGGTTCCGGGGAGGGAGCAATCAGCCCCAGCATTTT
TRBJ2-5,TRBD2,TRBV7-8,once,CASSFGAGGEETQYF,TGTGCCAGCAGCTTCGGAGCGGGGGGGGAAGAGACCCAGTACTTC
TRBJ2-3,TRBD2,TRBV9,NA,CASSVVAGGSSDTQYF,TGTGCCAGCAGCGTAGTGGCGGGGGGGTCGTCAGATACGCAGTATTTT
TRBJ1-2,NA,TRBV19,NA,CASNERGIGYTF,TGTGCCAGTAACGAGCGGGGGATCGGCTACACCTTC
TRBJ2-3,TRBD2,TRBV6-4,NA,CASSDSSSGSGTDTQYF,TGTGCCAGCAGTGACTCTTCTAGCGGGAGTGGCACAGATACGCAGTATTTT
TRBJ2-1,TRBD2,TRBV11-3,NA,CASSLGSASGGNEQFF,TGTGCCAGCAGCTTAGGAAGCGCTAGCGGGGGGAATGAGCAGTTCTTC
TRBJ1-2,TRBD1,TRBV4-1,NA,CASSQAGQGAQGYTF,TGCGCCAGCAGCCAAGCCGGGCAGGGGGCTCAAGGCTACACCTTC
TRBJ1-2,TRBD1,TRBV5-1,NA,CASSLGTGVDLDGYTF,TGCGCCAGCAGCTTAGGGACAGGGGTCGACCTAGATGGCTACACCTTC
TRBJ2-7,TRBD2,TRBV19,NA,CASSIGSGGTYEQYF,TGTGCCAGTAGTATCGGTAGCGGGGGGACCTACGAGCAGTACTTC
TRBJ1-5,NA,TRBV2,NA,CASSESGFNQPQHF,TGTGCCAGCAGTGAATCAGGGTTCAATCAGCCCCAGCATTTT